Given below is one T cell receptor beta chain in context. Per the germline V gene, CDR1 is LNHDA and CDR2 is SQIVND (reference sequence). The CDR3 contains 13 residues. V gave up 5 bases and J gave up 6 bases, with 14 bases separating them. This record comes from a study of T cell changes during pregnancy in multiple sclerosis. TCRdb's copy holds only in-frame clones and misses some; the assay was immunoSEQ multiplex PCR. The sample holds fewer than 140,000 clones, about nine tenths seen once. This receptor was identified in a female donor with multiple sclerosis, enrolled in a pregnancy study. The sample was peripheral blood, taken after pregnancy. This rearrangement joins TRBV19 to TRBJ2-7, with a tentative D call TRBD1 (6 bases). The CDR3 nucleotides read TGTGCCAGTAGTCCGGGACATCAGGGCGAGCAGTACTTC. Translated: CASSPGHQGEQYF.